These T cell receptor beta chains were read from a single sample in a study of cytomegalovirus exposure and HLA in healthy donors. Clones were read by immunoSEQ multiplex PCR, and TCRdb kept only the in-frame ones, dropping some. The sample holds around 280,000 clones, 80% to 90% seen once. Material for sequencing was PBMCs. The source of these receptors is a woman under 30 in good health and CMV-seronegative. Each CDR3 is given with its conserved first and last residue. Fields, in order: clone size, V gene, J gene, D gene, CDR3 protein, CDR3 DNA. D genes are given only for firm matches. Size is stated for part of the rows, as once, few or many counts, or as a class when the clone is expanded.

.	TRBV10-3	TRBJ2-1	.	CAISESSAGEQFF	TGTGCCATCAGTGAGTCAAGCGCGGGTGAGCAGTTCTTC
.	TRBV6-5	TRBJ2-7	.	CASSPTGHEQYF	TGTGCCAGCAGTCCTACTGGTCACGAGCAGTACTTC
.	TRBV25-1	TRBJ1-1	.	CASARTQGRTEAFF	TGTGCCAGCGCTCGTACGCAGGGGAGAACTGAAGCTTTCTTT
.	TRBV27	TRBJ2-2	TRBD2	CASSGGGGELFF	TGTGCCAGCAGCGGCGGGGGCGGGGAGCTGTTTTTT
.	TRBV7-7	TRBJ2-5	TRBD2	CASSKGTTQETQYF	TGTGCTAGCAGCAAAGGGACTACCCAAGAGACCCAGTACTTC
.	TRBV19	TRBJ1-6	.	CASSIAQAGSNSPLHF	TGTGCCAGTAGCATTGCCCAGGCAGGAAGTAATTCACCCCTCCACTTT
once	TRBV18	TRBJ2-7	TRBD1	CASSPRDSSYEQYF	TGTGCCAGCTCACCTCGGGACAGCTCCTACGAGCAGTACTTC
.	TRBV7-9	TRBJ2-7	TRBD1	CASSSDRGFYEQYF	TGTGCCAGCAGCTCTGACAGGGGCTTCTACGAGCAGTACTTC
.	TRBV11-2	TRBJ2-3	.	CASSLSGDTQYF	TGTGCCAGCAGCTTAAGCGGGGATACGCAGTATTTT
.	TRBV4-1	TRBJ1-6	.	CASSLRQAEGNSPLHF	TGCGCCAGCAGCCTCCGACAGGCAGAGGGTAATTCACCCCTCCACTTT
.	TRBV2	TRBJ2-5	.	CASPGGGETQYF	TGTGCCAGCCCGGGGGGCGGGGAGACCCAGTACTTC
.	TRBV5-1	TRBJ1-2	.	CASSVDDRNYGYTF	TGCGCCAGCAGCGTTGACGACAGAAACTATGGCTACACCTTC
.	TRBV6-1	TRBJ2-5	TRBD1	CASRRDRGIETQYF	TGTGCCAGCAGGAGGGACAGGGGGATAGAGACCCAGTACTTC
.	TRBV11-2	TRBJ1-2	.	CASSLRFSGSNNHGYTF	TGTGCCAGCAGCCTACGCTTTAGCGGCTCAAACAACCATGGCTACACCTTC
.	TRBV30	TRBJ2-3	.	CAWSGGAQYF	TGTGCCTGGTCTGGAGGAGCGCAGTATTTT
.	TRBV5-4	TRBJ1-6	.	CASSLPGSSYNSPLHF	TGTGCCAGCAGCTTGCCAGGAAGCTCCTATAATTCACCCCTCCACTTT
.	TRBV6-5	TRBJ2-2	.	CASSYAQGGGELFF	TGTGCCAGCAGTTATGCCCAGGGCGGCGGGGAGCTGTTTTTT
.	TRBV9	TRBJ1-1	.	CASSEGVGEAFF	TGTGCCAGCAGCGAGGGGGTGGGTGAAGCTTTCTTT
.	TRBV25-1	TRBJ2-1	TRBD1	CATLLTGEQFF	TGTGCCACCCTATTGACAGGGGAGCAGTTCTTC
.	TRBV19	TRBJ2-1	TRBD2	CASGGAGSYNEQFF	TGTGCCAGCGGGGGGGCAGGATCCTACAATGAGCAGTTCTTC
.	TRBV11-2	TRBJ1-2	.	CASSLRPQVDYGYTF	TGTGCCAGCAGCTTACGGCCGCAGGTGGACTATGGCTACACCTTC
once	TRBV2	TRBJ1-2	.	CASSEAPQGRTF	TGTGCCAGCAGTGAAGCGCCTCAAGGGAGGACCTTC
.	TRBV4-1	TRBJ2-7	TRBD1	CASSQEGQGYEQYF	TGCGCCAGCAGCCAGGAGGGACAGGGGTACGAGCAGTACTTC
.	TRBV25-1	TRBJ2-2	.	CASMERYTGELFF	TGTGCCAGCATGGAGCGGTACACCGGGGAGCTGTTTTTT
.	TRBV9	TRBJ1-5	.	CASSSTWTENQPQHF	TGTGCCAGCAGCTCCACCTGGACAGAAAATCAGCCCCAGCATTTT
.	TRBV5-4	TRBJ1-1	.	CASSLSAGMNTEAFF	TGTGCCAGCAGCCTTTCCGCAGGCATGAACACTGAAGCTTTCTTT
.	TRBV30	TRBJ2-5	TRBD2	CAWSWYSGLGETQYF	TGTGCCTGGAGTTGGTATAGCGGGTTGGGAGAGACCCAGTACTTC
.	TRBV5-6	TRBJ2-3	.	CASSLAGDTQYF	TGTGCCAGCAGCTTGGCAGGGGATACGCAGTATTTT
.	TRBV5-7	TRBJ1-6	TRBD1	CASSQVADRGRRNSPLHF	TGTGCCAGCAGCCAGGTCGCCGACAGGGGGCGACGCAATTCACCCCTCCACTTT
.	TRBV5-4	TRBJ2-7	.	CAISGNEQGPYEQYF	TGTGCCATCTCGGGTAACGAACAGGGCCCCTACGAGCAGTACTTC
.	TRBV6-5	TRBJ2-1	TRBD2	CASSYGAGGLLNEQFF	TGTGCCAGCAGTTACGGAGCGGGGGGGTTACTCAATGAGCAGTTCTTC
.	TRBV19	TRBJ2-7	.	CASSIGHHYEQYF	TGTGCCAGTAGTATAGGACACCACTACGAGCAGTACTTC
once	TRBV2	TRBJ1-2	.	CASKLGDSGYGYTF	TGTGCCAGCAAATTGGGGGACTCGGGCTATGGCTACACCTTC
.	TRBV2	TRBJ1-1	.	CASSEDWRTEAFF	TGTGCCAGCAGTGAAGATTGGCGGACTGAAGCTTTCTTT
.	TRBV10-1	TRBJ2-5	.	CASSESTRRIQMWETQYF	TGCGCCAGCAGTGAGTCGACTCGAAGGATTCAGATGTGGGAGACCCAGTACTTC
.	TRBV19	TRBJ1-5	TRBD1	CASSYRGAGLNGQPQHF	TGTGCCAGTAGTTACAGGGGGGCCGGATTGAACGGTCAGCCCCAGCATTTT
once	TRBV9	TRBJ2-3	TRBD2	CASSVPILAGGTDTQYF	TGTGCCAGCAGCGTACCCATACTAGCGGGTGGGACAGATACGCAGTATTTT
.	TRBV30	TRBJ1-6	.	CAWGANSPLHF	TGTGCCTGGGGAGCTAATTCACCCCTCCACTTT
.	TRBV9	TRBJ1-1	.	CASSGEAGRATEAFF	TGTGCCAGCAGCGGGGAAGCGGGGAGGGCCACTGAAGCTTTCTTT
once	TRBV6-5	TRBJ2-3	.	CASSYWAGSTDTQYF	TGTGCCAGCAGTTACTGGGCGGGTAGCACAGATACGCAGTATTTT
.	TRBV18	TRBJ2-7	TRBD2	CASSPSLAGADYEQYF	TGTGCCAGCTCACCAAGCCTAGCGGGGGCAGACTACGAGCAGTACTTC
.	TRBV27	TRBJ1-2	.	CASSSSPQANYGYTF	TGTGCCAGCAGTTCTTCCCCTCAGGCGAACTATGGCTACACCTTC
.	TRBV9	TRBJ1-2	TRBD1	CASTGAGDRGWIYGYTF	TGTGCCAGCACCGGAGCCGGAGACAGGGGGTGGATCTATGGCTACACCTTC
.	TRBV2	TRBJ1-4	.	CASSDGGAPNEKLFF	TGTGCCAGCAGTGACGGGGGGGCCCCTAATGAAAAACTGTTTTTT
.	TRBV6-6	TRBJ1-2	.	CASGIPGQAPYTF	TGTGCCAGCGGAATACCGGGACAAGCACCCTACACCTTC
.	TRBV25-1	TRBJ2-7	TRBD2	CASSELASGGYEQYF	TGTGCCAGCAGTGAATTAGCTAGCGGGGGCTACGAGCAGTACTTC
few	TRBV19	TRBJ1-1	TRBD1	CASFASGQLMNTEAFF	TGTGCCAGCTTCGCCTCGGGACAGTTAATGAACACTGAAGCTTTCTTT
.	TRBV5-1	TRBJ2-2	TRBD1	CATAEDRPTGELFF	TGCGCCACCGCCGAGGACAGGCCGACCGGGGAGCTGTTTTTT
few	TRBV9	TRBJ2-1	.	CASSAGGEGNEQFF	TGTGCCAGCAGCGCCGGGGGTGAGGGCAATGAGCAGTTCTTC
.	TRBV7-9	TRBJ1-4	TRBD1	CSSSMYRDRMFF	TGTTCCAGCAGCATGTACCGGGACAGGATGTTTTTT
.	TRBV7-6	TRBJ1-1	.	CASSPTVAPTEAFF	TGTGCCAGCAGCCCGACAGTAGCACCCACTGAAGCTTTCTTT
.	TRBV5-1	TRBJ1-1	TRBD1	CASSGRTGGNTEAFF	TGCGCCAGCAGCGGTAGGACAGGGGGGAACACTGAAGCTTTCTTT
.	TRBV13	TRBJ2-1	.	CASSPSQQPSYNEQFF	TGTGCCAGCAGCCCCTCTCAACAGCCCTCCTACAATGAGCAGTTCTTC
.	TRBV6-5	TRBJ1-1	.	CASRAGEGNTEAFF	TGTGCCAGCAGGGCTGGGGAGGGGAACACTGAAGCTTTCTTT
.	TRBV2	TRBJ2-3	.	CASRGERALTDTQYF	TGTGCCAGCAGGGGAGAGAGGGCTCTCACAGATACGCAGTATTTT
.	TRBV10-1	TRBJ2-2	TRBD1	CASRGQGNTGELFF	TGCGCCAGCAGAGGACAGGGGAACACCGGGGAGCTGTTTTTT
.	TRBV27	TRBJ2-7	TRBD1	CASSLSVTGLTYEQYF	TGTGCCAGCAGTTTATCGGTGACAGGGTTAACCTACGAGCAGTACTTC
.	TRBV5-1	TRBJ1-5	.	CASSLDGQPQHF	TGCGCCAGCAGCTTGGACGGTCAGCCCCAGCATTTT
.	TRBV11-2	TRBJ1-1	.	CASSLWHGGLGVAFF	TGTGCCAGCAGCTTGTGGCACGGGGGGCTTGGAGTAGCTTTCTTT